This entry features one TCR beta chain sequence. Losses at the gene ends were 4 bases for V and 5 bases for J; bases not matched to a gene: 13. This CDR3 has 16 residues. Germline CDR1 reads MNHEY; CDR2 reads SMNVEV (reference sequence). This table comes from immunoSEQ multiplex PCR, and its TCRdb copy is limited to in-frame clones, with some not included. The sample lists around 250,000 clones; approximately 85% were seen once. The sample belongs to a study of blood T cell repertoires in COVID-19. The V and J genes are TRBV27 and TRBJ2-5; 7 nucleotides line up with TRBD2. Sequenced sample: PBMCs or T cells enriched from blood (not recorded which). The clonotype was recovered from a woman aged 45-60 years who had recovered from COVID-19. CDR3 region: CASSSYAGVVVETQYF. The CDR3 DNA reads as TGTGCCAGCAGTTCCTACGCGGGGGTCGTTGTGGAGACCCAGTACTTC.